The entry below gives a single T cell receptor (beta chain) sequence along with its context. Its matching antigen is unknown. The sample comes from a study of graft-versus-host responses after intestinal transplantation. Trimming shortened V by 4 bases and J by 8 bases, and 11 bases separated the two germline ends. Germline CDR1 is LNHDA and CDR2 is SQIVND (reference sequence). The CDR3 length is 12 residues. This table comes from immunoSEQ multiplex PCR, and its TCRdb copy is limited to in-frame clones, with some not included. The sample records under 45,000 clones, 94% being singletons. Study results and limitations: Across patients carrying graft-donor T cell macrochimerism, allografts held high graft-versus-host to host-versus-graft clonal ratios.

Material: unstimulated CD4+ T cells sorted from spleen or lymph node cells, obtained before transplant. V gene TRBV19 combines with J gene TRBJ1-2, with unresolved D. The source of this sequence is a human donor who was the organ donor for an intestinal transplant. CDR3 loop: CASSNGARGYTF. DNA for the CDR3: TGTGCCAGTAGTAACGGCGCCAGGGGCTACACCTTC.